A single sample gave rise to the 24 T cell receptor beta chains below, sequenced in a study of chemoradiotherapy in HPV16-positive cancers. Some clones are missing from TCRdb's copy, which holds only in-frame ones; the method was immunoSEQ multiplex PCR. This table holds about 6,400 clones, roughly 80% found once. Sequenced here: tumor tissue, sampled from a patient who underwent chemoradiotherapy. The receptors shown here come from a human donor with HPV-associated anogenital cancer.

The CDR3 region has the DNA TGTGCCAGCGGGGGTCTATCCTACAATGAGCAGTTCTTC. As protein: CASGGLSYNEQFF. The rearrangement joins TRBV7-9 to TRBJ2-1; the D gene could be TRBD1 or TRBD2 (5 bases each). V was shortened by 8 bases and J by 1 base, with 9 bases between the two germline ends. This CDR3 region has 13 residues. CDR1 SEHNR and CDR2 FQNEAQ come from the germline V gene (reference sequence).

This clone is deemed large. The rearrangement joins TRBV14 to TRBJ1-2; a weak D match, TRBD1 (5 bases). Trimming shortened V by 3 bases and J by 6 bases, and 11 bases separated the two germline ends. CDR1 and CDR2 (germline): SGHDN, FVKESK. The CDR3 is 13 residues long. The CDR3 sequence is CASSQAGIHGYTF. In DNA, the CDR3 is TGTGCCAGCAGCCAGGCAGGGATCCATGGCTACACCTTC.

The rearrangement uses TRBV2 and TRBJ1-5, with 12 bases lining up with TRBD1. From germline, CDR1 is SNHLY and CDR2 FYNNEI. J was trimmed by 16 bases and V by 5 bases; bases with no gene match: 18. This CDR3 is 16 amino acids long. The CDR3 nucleotides read TGTGCCAGCAGTCTAATCACGGGACAGGGGGCTTTAGCAAAACATTTT. Translating it yields CASSLITGQGALAKHF.

The chain is built from TRBV7-8 and TRBJ2-7; no reliable D call. Germline V gives CDR1 SGHVS, CDR2 FQNEAQ. The CDR3 runs 13 residues. The germline V and J ends were trimmed by 3 bases and 0 bases, with 6 bases remaining between them. The chain's CDR3 is CASSFDNSYEQYF. The CDR3 DNA sequence: TGTGCCAGCAGCTTCGACAACTCCTACGAGCAGTACTTC.

The chain combines TRBV25-1 with TRBJ2-6; D remains unclear. Trimming stripped 2 bases from V and 2 bases from J, with 4 bases between. The germline V gene has CDR1 MGHDK and CDR2 SYGVNS. CDR3 length: 14 amino acids. For the CDR3, the DNA is TGTGCCAGCAGTGAACACGCTGGGGCCAACGTCCTGACTTTC. Amino acid sequence: CASSEHAGANVLTF.

V is TRBV20-1 and J is TRBJ2-7, with D tentatively TRBD1 (6 bases). Germline CDR1 and CDR2: DFQATT and SNEGSKA (reference sequence). The CDR3 runs to 11 residues. V lost 6 bases, J lost 6 bases, and 12 bases lay in between. The CDR3 nucleotides read TGCAGTGCCAAGAGGGGGATCGAGCAGTACTTC. Translated: CSAKRGIEQYF.

This clone has more than one count but fewer than ten. The J gene is TRBJ1-1, the V gene TRBV5-1, with a weak D call TRBD1 (5 bases). V lost 2 bases, J lost 6 bases, and 14 bases lay in between. Germline V gives CDR1 SGHRS, CDR2 YFSETQ. The CDR3 is 14 residues long. As DNA, the CDR3 is TGCGCCAGCAGCTTAGAAGGGGTGGGTTCTGAAGCTTTCTTT. Translating gives CASSLEGVGSEAFF.

The chain employs TRBV11-1 and TRBJ2-3; D is ambiguous. Germline lookup yields CDR1 SGHAT and CDR2 FQDESV (reference sequence). The CDR3 consists of 13 residues. Trimming left V 5 bases short and J 6 bases short, with 12 bases between. CDR3 residues: CASSVPFVDTQYF. Written as DNA, the CDR3 is TGTGCCAGCAGCGTCCCATTCGTGGATACGCAGTATTTT.

V gene TRBV7-2 combines with J gene TRBJ2-5; D call uncertain. The V end was cut by 5 bases, the J end by 3 bases, with 13 bases between. CDR1 is SGHTA, CDR2 FQGNSA, per germline. CDR3 length equals 14 residues. This chain's CDR3 is CASSAQRSEETQYF. CDR3 coding DNA: TGTGCCAGCAGCGCACAGAGAAGCGAAGAGACCCAGTACTTC.

The sample holds a few counts of this clone. The CDR3 is CASSPTGGPNQPQHF. As DNA, the CDR3 is TGTGCCAGCAGCCCTACGGGCGGTCCCAATCAGCCCCAGCATTTT. The chain has TRBV11-1 and TRBJ1-5; D not certain. The CDR3 covers 15 residues. Germline V gene sequence: CDR1 SGHAT, CDR2 FQDESV (reference sequence). Between the trimmed V and J ends, which lost 5 bases and 3 bases, there was a span of 14 bases.

This sequence joins TRBV28 and TRBJ2-2; D may be TRBD1 or TRBD2 (5 bases each). Trimming removed 3 bases from V and 1 base from J, with 15 bases in between. Germline-derived CDR1 and CDR2 are MDHEN and SYDVKM. The CDR3 runs 17 residues. This CDR3 reads CASSFWGIVMNTGELFF. The CDR3 nucleotides are TGTGCCAGCAGTTTCTGGGGGATTGTCATGAACACCGGGGAGCTGTTTTTT. Complete variable domain (other parts from reference TRBV28 and TRBJ2-2): DVKVTQSSRYLVKRTGEKVFLECVQDMDHENMFWYRQDPGLGLRLIYFSYDVKMKEKGDIPEGYSVSREKKERFSLILESASTNQTSMYLCASSFWGIVMNTGELFFGEGSRLTVL.

This clone was observed a single time. The chain uses TRBV27 and TRBJ2-3, with D possibly being TRBD2 (5 bases). The CDR3 runs to 15 residues. Trimming stripped 5 bases from V and 1 base from J, with 13 bases between. Germline values: CDR1 MNHEY, CDR2 SMNVEV (reference sequence). The CDR3 here is CASSILAAGTDTQYF. CDR3 bases: TGTGCCAGCAGTATTCTTGCAGCGGGCACAGATACGCAGTATTTT.

This clone appeared once. V and J are TRBV7-6 and TRBJ2-2; the D gene is possibly TRBD1 (5 bases). The CDR3 length is 17 residues. Germline V CDR1 and CDR2: SGHVS, FNYEAQ. V was cut by 3 bases and J by 0 bases, with 14 bases left in between. The CDR3 DNA reads as TGTGCCAGCAGCTTTGGGGCTCCTTTCGCGAACACCGGGGAGCTGTTTTTT. This encodes CASSFGAPFANTGELFF. Full variable domain (rest looked up from reference TRBV7-6 and TRBJ2-2): GAGVSQSPRYKVTKRGQDVALRCDPISGHVSLYWYRQALGQGPEFLTYFNYEAQQDKSGLPNDRFSAERPEGSISTLTIQRTEQRDSAMYRCASSFGAPFANTGELFFGEGSRLTVL.

The chain has TRBV5-1 and TRBJ2-7; possible D gene TRBD2, 6 bases. Per germline, CDR1 SGHRS and CDR2 YFSETQ. The CDR3 length is 18 residues. Between the trimmed V and J ends, which lost 0 bases and 0 bases, there was a span of 19 bases. The CDR3 DNA reads TGCGCCAGCAGCTTGGGTCCTCAATCTAGCGTGAGCTCCTACGAGCAGTACTTC. Its translation: CASSLGPQSSVSSYEQYF.

This clone was counted a single time. The genes are TRBV6-1 and TRBJ2-7, with 8 bases that match TRBD1. Germline CDR1 reads MNHNS; CDR2 reads SASEGT. The V gene end was trimmed by 2 bases and the J gene end by 0 bases; junction bases not matched to a gene: 3. This CDR3 spans 15 amino acids. CDR3 amino acids: CASSEQGASSYEQYF. The CDR3 DNA follows: TGTGCCAGCAGTGAACAGGGGGCGAGCTCCTACGAGCAGTACTTC.

The chain has TRBV6-4 and TRBJ1-3; D perhaps matches TRBD1 (5 bases). With 7 bases removed from V and 4 bases from J, the gap between germline ends came to 20 bases. This CDR3 region has 16 residues. In germline, CDR1 is MRHNA, CDR2 SNTAGT. The CDR3 DNA sequence: TGTGCCAGCAAAACGCCAGCCAGGGCGACGGGAAACACCATATATTTT. This sequence encodes CASKTPARATGNTIYF.

The rearrangement joins TRBV5-4 to TRBJ2-1, with 9 bases matching TRBD2. Per the germline V gene, CDR1 is SGHNT and CDR2 is YYREEE (reference sequence). Trimming removed 2 bases from V and 3 bases from J; junction bases left unmatched: 3. The CDR3 is made up of 15 amino acids. The chain's CDR3 is CASSFPSGVYNEQFF. Here the CDR3 DNA reads TGTGCCAGCAGCTTTCCTAGCGGGGTCTACAATGAGCAGTTCTTC.

A note on this clone: Other DNA sequences within the sample encode an identical CDR3. J is TRBJ2-2 and V is TRBV7-2, with 8 bases matching TRBD2. CDR1 is SGHTA and CDR2 is FQGNSA in the germline V gene. The CDR3 sequence is 16 residues long. The trim removed 0 bases at V and 1 base at J, leaving 1 base unmatched. CDR3 protein: CASSLALAGNTGELFF. Written as DNA, the CDR3 is TGTGCCAGCAGCTTAGCCCTAGCGGGGAACACCGGGGAGCTGTTTTTT.

The chain recombines TRBV9 with TRBJ2-1, with a tentative D call TRBD2 (6 bases). The CDR3 consists of 15 residues. V dropped 2 bases and J dropped 9 bases, with 18 bases sitting between them. Germline V gene sequence: CDR1 SGDLS, CDR2 YYNGEE. The CDR3 nucleotides read TGTGCCAGCAGCGTGACTAATCGACTAGGAGGTGAGCAGTTCTTC. This codes for CASSVTNRLGGEQFF.

The chain recombines TRBV19 with TRBJ2-1, with 7 bases fitting TRBD2. V was clipped by 7 bases and J by 2 bases; unmatched bases: 5. Germline CDR1 LNHDA, CDR2 SQIVND (reference sequence). The CDR3 spans 14 residues. CDR3 protein: CASNLSGAYNEQFF. For the CDR3, the DNA is TGTGCCAGTAATTTAAGCGGGGCCTACAATGAGCAGTTCTTC.

This chain connects TRBV7-6 to TRBJ2-7; 9 bases are a match to TRBD2. CDR3 length: 14 residues. Germline values: CDR1 SGHVS, CDR2 FNYEAQ. J gave up 7 bases and V 6 bases, and 10 bases lay outside the gene matches. The CDR3, as DNA: TGTGCCAGCAGTCAGACTAGCGGCTCGAGGGAGCAGTACTTC. Encoded protein: CASSQTSGSREQYF.

The chain joins TRBV7-3 to TRBJ1-1; TRBD1 is a possible D gene (5 bases). CDR1 is SGHTA, CDR2 FQGTGA, per germline. The length of the CDR3 is 15 residues. The V and J ends lost 3 bases and 6 bases respectively, with 17 bases between them. CDR3 sequence reads: CASSFQPGLNSEAFF. DNA for the CDR3: TGTGCCAGCAGCTTTCAGCCGGGACTTAACTCTGAAGCTTTCTTT.

This clone was seen only once. The V gene is TRBV10-1, the J gene TRBJ2-7, with 8 nucleotides matching TRBD2. Trimming at V came to 3 bases and at J to 2 bases, leaving 6 bases not matched to a gene. This CDR3 is 15 amino acids long. Germline V gives CDR1 WNHNN, CDR2 SYGVQD (reference sequence). The chain's CDR3 is CASSEGVAGTYEQYF. In DNA form, the CDR3 reads TGCGCCAGCAGTGAAGGGGTAGCGGGGACCTACGAGCAGTACTTC.

The V gene is TRBV5-1, the J gene TRBJ2-3; D perhaps matches TRBD2 (5 bases). Per the germline V gene, CDR1 is SGHRS and CDR2 is YFSETQ. CDR3 length equals 16 residues. The V end was cut by 6 bases, the J end by 2 bases, with 19 bases between. The CDR3 nucleotides are TGCGCCAGCACCCCTCCTGGGCAGGACTTCACAGATACGCAGTATTTT. Protein: CASTPPGQDFTDTQYF.